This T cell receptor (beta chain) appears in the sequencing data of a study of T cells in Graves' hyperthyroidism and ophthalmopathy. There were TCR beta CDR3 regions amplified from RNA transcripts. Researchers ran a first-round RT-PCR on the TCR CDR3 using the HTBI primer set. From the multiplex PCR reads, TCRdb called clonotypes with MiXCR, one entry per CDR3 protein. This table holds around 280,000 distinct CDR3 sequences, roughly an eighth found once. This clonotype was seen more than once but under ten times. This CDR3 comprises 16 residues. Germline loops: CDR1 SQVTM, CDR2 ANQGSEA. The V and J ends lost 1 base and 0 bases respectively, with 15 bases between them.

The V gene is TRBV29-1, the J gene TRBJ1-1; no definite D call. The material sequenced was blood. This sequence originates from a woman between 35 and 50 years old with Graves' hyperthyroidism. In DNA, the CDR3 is TGCAGCGTTGAAGTAACGGGGAATTTTATGAACACTGAAGCTTTCTTT. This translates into CSVEVTGNFMNTEAFF.